These 5 T cell receptor beta chains share one sample of origin, sequenced in a study of T cell repertoires in ileal Crohn's disease. As for time point: inflamed ileum from the surgical specimen. Repertoires were generated with immunoSEQ multiplex PCR, while TCRdb's copy carries only in-frame clones and drops some. The sample lists roughly 6,600 clones, about four fifths occurring once. The sequencing sample was made of ileal tissue. These receptors were obtained from an adult with Crohn's disease.

The genes are TRBV19 and TRBJ1-2; D is unclear. The CDR3 covers 13 residues. Germline V gene sequence: CDR1 LNHDA, CDR2 SQIVND (reference sequence). V shed 7 bases and J shed 8 bases, with 17 bases lying between them. CDR3 DNA: TGTGCCAGTACCTCGAGTTTGGGGAAAGGCTACACCTTC. This codes for CASTSSLGKGYTF.

Only one count was recorded for this clone. The chain combines TRBV30 with TRBJ1-1, with a weak D call TRBD1 (5 bases). Germline assignment: CDR1 GTSNPN and CDR2 SVGIG (reference sequence). Deletions cut 5 bases from V and 2 bases from J, with 15 bases between. CDR3 length equals 14 residues. CDR3 sequence reads: CAWQPGLLNTEAFF. In DNA form, the CDR3 reads TGTGCCTGGCAACCGGGACTATTAAACACTGAAGCTTTCTTT.

The gene calls are TRBV18 and TRBJ2-2, with 8 bases fitting TRBD1. This CDR3 has 16 amino acids. The trim removed 2 bases at V and 4 bases at J, leaving 6 bases unmatched. CDR1 KGHSH and CDR2 LQKENI come from the germline V gene. CDR3 coding DNA: TGTGCCAGCTCACCAAGCCAGGGGGCAAGCACCGGGGAGCTGTTTTTT. This codes for CASSPSQGASTGELFF.

The gene calls are TRBV6-1 and TRBJ2-2; 8 bases are a match to TRBD2. This CDR3 is 14 amino acids long. Germline trimming cut 6 bases from V and 5 bases from J; bases unmatched to any gene: 5. Germline V gene data show CDR1 as MNHNS and CDR2 as SASEGT. As DNA, the CDR3 is TGTGCCAGCAGCGGGGGGGCCGAGACCGGGGAGCTGTTTTTT. Its protein is CASSGGAETGELFF.

This chain uses TRBV6-1 with TRBJ1-5; D is unresolved. The V and J ends lost 3 bases and 9 bases respectively, with 12 bases between them. Looked up from germline, CDR1 is MNHNS and CDR2 is SASEGT. This CDR3 is 13 amino acids long. Here the CDR3 reads CASSDESWAPQHF. CDR3 bases: TGTGCCAGCAGTGATGAGTCCTGGGCGCCCCAGCATTTT.